This TCR beta chain originates from a study of blood T cell repertoires in COVID-19. Across the study: The samples span acute and convalescent COVID-19 from the United States, Italy and Spain. PBMCs, B-cell-depleted T cells, or T cells were the source of the cDNA or gDNA that made up the material.

In the original processing: Researchers report that nucleated cell counts were estimated from reference gene primer amplification. The assay was immunoSEQ multiplex PCR, and TCRdb's table has in-frame clones only and misses some. Clone size and V and J calls were adopted from that table, with D and trimming inferred from the DNA. The table records 46,000 or so clones, roughly nine tenths of them present only once. Source material: peripheral blood. This TCR derives from a man in his 70s with active COVID-19.

The CDR3 nucleotides read TGTGCCAGCAGAGGGACAAGGGATACGCAGTATTTT. As protein: CASRGTRDTQYF. This chain connects TRBV2 to TRBJ2-3; tentative D call: TRBD1 (6 bases). Germline assignment: CDR1 SNHLY and CDR2 FYNNEI. The length of the CDR3 is 12 residues. Trimming pared 6 bases from V and 6 bases from J, leaving 10 bases between.